This TCR beta chain is drawn from a study of cytomegalovirus exposure and HLA in healthy donors. Study details: Of some 400 genotyped donors, 81% grouped in the Caucasian-associated ancestry cluster. The study, taken as a whole, reports: As immune exposure information, only CMV serostatus was available. HLA restriction was apparent for most CMV-associated TCR beta chains in a later analysis. A cluster of highly shared sequence variants was likely a sequencing artifact.

Details on this clone: Its target is unknown.

The CDR3 consists of 14 residues. CDR1 and CDR2 (germline): SGHVS, FNYEAQ. V lost 3 bases, J lost 6 bases, and 11 bases lay in between. PCR was performed using 60 Vbeta and 13 Jbeta primers. Generated by immunoSEQ multiplex PCR, the TCRdb table keeps only in-frame clones and is missing some. Counted here are 150,000 to 200,000 clones, around three quarters occurring once; the ten biggest clones make up 2% to 2.5%. The clonotype originates from a woman in her thirties in good health and CMV-seropositive. V is TRBV7-6 and J is TRBJ2-2; D is ambiguous. The sequenced sample consisted of PBMCs. CDR3 bases: TGTGCCAGCAGCTTTTCCTATCCCCCCGGGGAGCTGTTTTTT. Translated, it gives CASSFSYPPGELFF.